These 32 T cell receptor beta chains were all obtained from the same sample, sequenced in a study of control samples from healthy donors and cancer patients. The method was immunoSEQ multiplex PCR; TCRdb's version includes in-frame clones alone and lacks a portion of them. This table has some 120,000 clones, around 90% appearing once. The sample taken for sequencing was blood. All receptors derive from a woman in her 70s in good health.

V usage is TRBV7-2 and J usage is TRBJ1-4, with D possibly TRBD1 on 5 matching bases. Per the germline V gene, CDR1 is SGHTA and CDR2 is FQGNSA. This CDR3 comprises 15 residues. Deletions cut 1 base from V and 3 bases from J, with 9 bases between. The CDR3, as DNA: TGTGCCAGCAGCTTAGGGGGGGTACCTAATGAAAAACTGTTTTTT. Amino acids: CASSLGGVPNEKLFF.

This clone was picked up a small number of times. The rearrangement uses TRBV7-9 and TRBJ2-7; the match to TRBD1 covers 7 bases. Germline CDR1 reads SEHNR; CDR2 reads FQNEAQ (reference sequence). This CDR3 spans 14 amino acids. The V segment lost 1 base and the J segment 12 bases; nucleotides outside the gene matches: 12. CDR3 nucleotide sequence: TGTGCCAGCAGCTTAGAGGGGGACAGCCACTTTTGGTACTTC. It specifies CASSLEGDSHFWYF.

This chain joins TRBV29-1 and TRBJ1-1, with D possibly TRBD1 on 5 matching bases. CDR1 is SQVTM and CDR2 is ANQGSEA in the germline V gene. The CDR3 consists of 13 residues. Trimming stripped 3 bases from V and 4 bases from J, with 12 bases between. The CDR3 here is CSVEGELGTEAFF. DNA for the CDR3: TGCAGCGTTGAGGGGGAGTTGGGCACTGAAGCTTTCTTT.

This clone was recorded only once. This chain connects TRBV3-1 (or the pseudogene TRBV3-2) to TRBJ1-5, with unresolved D. Germline-derived CDR1 and CDR2 are LGHDT and YNNKEL (reference sequence). The V gene lost 1 base and the J gene lost 5 bases, with 9 bases spanning the gap. CDR3 length: 14 amino acids. The CDR3 DNA sequence: TGTGCCAGCAGCCAAGTCGTCGGGTATCAGCCCCAGCATTTT. Translation: CASSQVVGYQPQHF.

This clone came up a few times. The chain combines TRBV7-9 with TRBJ1-1; D may be TRBD1 (5 bases). The germline V gene has CDR1 SEHNR and CDR2 FQNEAQ (reference sequence). The CDR3 has 14 amino acids. Trimming took off 5 bases at V and 4 bases at J, with 14 bases between the two ends. The DNA for the CDR3 is TGTGCCAGCAGCGAACTACTTAGGGGCACTGAAGCTTTCTTT. It translates to CASSELLRGTEAFF.

The V and J genes are TRBV11-2 and TRBJ1-2, with TRBD1 identical over 7 bases. The CDR3 has 14 amino acids. V gave up 0 bases and J gave up 6 bases; unmatched junction bases: 4. Germline CDR1 SGHAT, CDR2 FQNNGV. Here the CDR3 reads CASSLDLQGNGYTF. DNA for the CDR3: TGTGCCAGCAGCTTAGATCTACAGGGGAATGGCTACACCTTC. Using reference TRBV11-2 and TRBJ1-2 for the parts outside the CDR3, the full variable domain is EAGVAQSPRYKIIEKRQSVAFWCNPISGHATLYWYQQILGQGPKLLIQFQNNGVVDDSQLPKDRFSAERLKGVDSTLKIQPAKLEDSAVYLCASSLDLQGNGYTFGSGTRLTVV.

The genes are TRBV3-1 (or the pseudogene TRBV3-2) and TRBJ2-1, with 9 bases aligning to TRBD2. V shed 1 base, J shed 9 bases, and the junction held 10 bases outside the gene matches. The CDR3 runs 16 residues. The germline gives CDR1 LGHDT, CDR2 YNNKEL (reference sequence). Here the CDR3 DNA reads TGTGCCAGCAGCCAAGCCCTCGCGGGGGGGATGGCTGAGCAGTTCTTC. This encodes CASSQALAGGMAEQFF.

The rearrangement joins TRBV7-2 to TRBJ2-3; TRBD1 matches 8 bases. The junction had 2 bases not matched to a gene; V was cut back by 3 bases and J by 6 bases. This CDR3 spans 13 amino acids. CDR1 is SGHTA, CDR2 FQGNSA, per germline. The CDR3, as DNA: TGTGCCAGCAGCTTCACAGGGGGGGATACGCAGTATTTT. This translates into CASSFTGGDTQYF.

J is TRBJ2-7 and V is TRBV5-1; possibly TRBD1 or TRBD2 for D (5 bases each). The CDR3 has 14 amino acids. V was trimmed by 4 bases and J by 4 bases, leaving 15 bases between them. Germline CDR1 reads SGHRS; CDR2 reads YFSETQ. The CDR3 nucleotides read TGCGCCAGCAGCCTCGGACTCGAGGGGTACGAGCAGTACTTC. Translation: CASSLGLEGYEQYF. Drawing the rest from reference TRBV5-1 and TRBJ2-7, the complete variable domain is KAGVTQTPRYLIKTRGQQVTLSCSPISGHRSVSWYQQTPGQGLQFLFEYFSETQRNKGNFPGRFSGRQFSNSRSEMNVSTLELGDSALYLCASSLGLEGYEQYFGPGTRLTVT.

This rearrangement joins TRBV3-1 (or the pseudogene TRBV3-2) to TRBJ1-2; the D is unclear. The germline V gene has CDR1 LGHDT and CDR2 YNNKEL (reference sequence). This CDR3 is 15 amino acids long. V lost 4 bases to trimming and J lost 4 bases, with 16 bases between them. CDR3: CASSLERAGSYGYTF. The DNA of the CDR3 is TGTGCCAGCAGCCTAGAGAGGGCAGGCTCCTATGGCTACACCTTC.

This chain connects TRBV9 to TRBJ2-3; a weak D match, TRBD2 (5 bases). CDR3 length: 15 residues. Germline V gene lookup returns CDR1 SGDLS and CDR2 YYNGEE. Deletions cut 0 bases from V and 0 bases from J, with 8 bases between. The CDR3 DNA sequence: TGTGCCAGCAGCGTAGCCCCGGGGAGCACAGATACGCAGTATTTT. This translates into CASSVAPGSTDTQYF.

The rearrangement joins TRBV14 to TRBJ1-2; TRBD1 agrees at 8 bases. The CDR3 extends over 12 amino acids. With V trimmed by 5 bases and J by 7 bases, 3 bases remained unmatched. Looked up from germline, CDR1 is SGHDN and CDR2 is FVKESK. CDR3 sequence: CASSNTGGGYTF. As DNA, the CDR3 is TGTGCCAGCAGCAACACAGGGGGTGGCTACACCTTC.

The sample holds one count of this clone. The V gene is TRBV19, the J gene TRBJ2-3; D is ambiguous. Deletions cut 10 bases from V and 2 bases from J, with 13 bases between. Germline CDR1 reads LNHDA; CDR2 reads SQIVND (reference sequence). The CDR3 has 13 amino acids. Here the CDR3 DNA reads TGTGCCACTCGACGGAAAGCCACAGATACGCAGTATTTT. This encodes CATRRKATDTQYF. The full variable domain, completed using reference TRBV19 and TRBJ2-3, is DGGITQSPKYLFRKEGQNVTLSCEQNLNHDAMYWYRQDPGQGLRLIYYSQIVNDFQKGDIAEGYSVSREKKESFPLTVTSAQKNPTAFYLCATRRKATDTQYFGPGTRLTVL.

CDR3 nucleotide sequence: TGTGCCAGCAGCGATGCTTTGCGGGTGGGGCCGCCAGAGCAGTACTTC. This codes for CASSDALRVGPPEQYF. The chain couples TRBV3-1 (or the pseudogene TRBV3-2) to TRBJ2-7; the D gene could be TRBD1 or TRBD2 (5 bases each). This CDR3 has 16 amino acids. Germline assignment: CDR1 LGHDT and CDR2 YNNKEL (reference sequence). V was cut by 5 bases and J by 7 bases, with 24 bases left in between.

The chain employs TRBV6-5 and TRBJ2-5, with a tentative D call TRBD2 (6 bases). Germline V lookup: CDR1 MNHEY, CDR2 SVGAGI. The CDR3 is 14 amino acids. Deletions cut 2 bases from V and 2 bases from J, with 9 bases between. The CDR3 nucleotides read TGTGCCAGCAGTTACGGCGGGGCGCAAGAGACCCAGTACTTC. It translates to CASSYGGAQETQYF.

The V and J genes are TRBV10-3 and TRBJ1-2; no clear D. The CDR3 contains 10 residues. Trimming pared 6 bases from V and 6 bases from J, leaving 5 bases between. CDR1 is ENHRY and CDR2 is SYGVKD in the germline V gene. The CDR3 here is CAIRGNGYTF. In nucleotides, the CDR3 is TGTGCCATCAGAGGGAATGGCTACACCTTC.

The V gene is TRBV19, the J gene TRBJ2-3; 8 nucleotides match TRBD2. This CDR3 region has 14 residues. Unmatched junction bases numbered 8, after V lost 10 bases and J lost 2 bases. Germline V gene sequence: CDR1 LNHDA, CDR2 SQIVND (reference sequence). The CDR3 is CATRGLVFTDTQYF. In nucleotides, the CDR3 is TGTGCCACACGGGGACTAGTCTTCACAGATACGCAGTATTTT.

The CDR3 is CASRRSAGARQFF. Here the CDR3 DNA reads TGTGCCAGCAGGCGCTCCGCGGGGGCTCGGCAGTTCTTC. This chain uses TRBV12-3 or TRBV12-4 with TRBJ2-1; possibly TRBD2 for D (7 bases). The CDR3 covers 13 residues. V shed 6 bases and J shed 12 bases, with 18 bases lying between them.

The V gene is TRBV28, the J gene TRBJ2-1; TRBD2 aligns across 11 bases. This CDR3 region has 14 residues. Germline loops: CDR1 MDHEN, CDR2 SYDVKM. V dropped 2 bases and J dropped 8; count of bases not matched to a gene: 2. CDR3 residues: CASSLLAGGHEQFF. In DNA, the CDR3 is TGTGCCAGCAGTTTACTAGCGGGGGGCCATGAGCAGTTCTTC.

V is TRBV12-5 and J is TRBJ2-1; 8 positions match TRBD1. V lost 5 bases and J lost 0; bases outside the gene matches: 6. The CDR3 runs 16 residues. The germline V gene has CDR1 LGHNT and CDR2 FRNRAP. DNA for the CDR3: TGTGCTAGTGGTGCGCGGGACAGGAGCTCCTACAATGAGCAGTTCTTC. Protein sequence: CASGARDRSSYNEQFF.

The chain links TRBV6-5 to TRBJ1-2; no definite D call. CDR3 size: 15 residues. Trimming shortened V by 6 bases and J by 4 bases, and 18 bases separated the two germline ends. Germline CDR1 is MNHEY and CDR2 is SVGAGI. In nucleotides, the CDR3 is TGTGCCAGCAGCCCGCTCCCCGACGGACTCTATGGCTACACCTTC. The encoded protein is CASSPLPDGLYGYTF.

In DNA form, the CDR3 reads TGTGCCAGCAGCCAACAGGACAGGGCCCCTGAAGCTTTCTTT. Protein sequence: CASSQQDRAPEAFF. The chain carries TRBV16 and TRBJ1-1, with 8 bases identical to TRBD1. The V gene's germline CDR1 is KGHSY and CDR2 FQNENV. There are 14 residues in the CDR3. V shed 2 bases and J 6 bases; nucleotides not matched to a gene: 5.

The CDR3 spells CASSPTGGNTEAFF. The CDR3 bases are TGTGCCAGCAGCCCTACAGGGGGAAACACTGAAGCTTTCTTT. The gene calls are TRBV9 and TRBJ1-1; 8 bases line up with TRBD1. In germline, CDR1 is SGDLS, CDR2 YYNGEE. This CDR3 is 14 amino acids long. V lost 4 bases to trimming and J lost 2 bases; unmatched junction nucleotides: 4.

V and J are TRBV12-3 or TRBV12-4 and TRBJ1-2, with D possibly TRBD1 on 5 matching bases. The V end lost 3 bases, the J end lost 8 bases, and 10 bases lay between the germline ends. This CDR3 contains 12 residues. The CDR3 coding sequence is TGTGCCAGCAGTTTCAGGGCGTGGGGCTACACCTTC. As protein: CASSFRAWGYTF.

The rearrangement uses TRBV2 and TRBJ2-3; 11 nucleotides match TRBD2. V was pared by 5 bases and J by 1 base, with 5 bases of the junction left unmatched. The CDR3 runs to 16 residues. In germline, CDR1 is SNHLY, CDR2 FYNNEI. The CDR3 bases are TGTGCCAGCAGTCCCGGACTAGCGGGCCGCACAGATACGCAGTATTTT. Amino acids: CASSPGLAGRTDTQYF.

This clone showed up just once. The V and J genes are TRBV14 and TRBJ2-7, with D perhaps matching TRBD1 (6 bases). The CDR3 is 14 amino acids. Trimming removed 1 base from V and 5 bases from J, with 12 bases in between. Germline loops: CDR1 SGHDN, CDR2 FVKESK. The CDR3 coding sequence is TGTGCCAGCAGCCAAGGAGGGGGTACCCACGAGCAGTACTTC. Its translation: CASSQGGGTHEQYF. Full variable domain (remainder filled in from reference TRBV14 and TRBJ2-7): EAGVTQFPSHSVIEKGQTVTLRCDPISGHDNLYWYRRVMGKEIKFLLHFVKESKQDESGMPNNRFLAERTGGTYSTLKVQPAELEDSGVYFCASSQGGGTHEQYFGPGTRLTVT.

The rearrangement uses TRBV19 and TRBJ1-2; D remains ambiguous. V dropped 1 base and J dropped 2 bases, with 11 bases sitting between them. The germline gives CDR1 LNHDA, CDR2 SQIVND (reference sequence). The CDR3 spans 15 residues. This chain's CDR3 is CASSIAPGRNYGYTF. The CDR3 DNA follows: TGTGCCAGTAGTATAGCGCCAGGACGAAACTATGGCTACACCTTC.

This chain joins TRBV6-5 and TRBJ1-4, with no clear D. Germline V gives CDR1 MNHEY, CDR2 SVGAGI. V was pared by 6 bases and J by 8 bases, with 10 bases between. There are 12 residues in the CDR3. The CDR3 reads CASRLVREKLFF. The CDR3 coding sequence is TGTGCCAGCAGACTTGTCAGGGAAAAACTGTTTTTT.

The gene calls are TRBV7-9 and TRBJ2-5; 7 bases fit TRBD2. In germline, CDR1 is SEHNR, CDR2 FQNEAQ (reference sequence). After removal of 7 bases from V and 4 bases from J, the junction contained 6 bases not matched to a gene. This CDR3 has 13 amino acids. The CDR3 spells CASINSGGETQYF. CDR3 DNA sequence: TGTGCCAGCATCAACTCGGGGGGAGAGACCCAGTACTTC.

Of note for this clone: One junction end disagrees with the germline gene, perhaps due to a read error. The genes are TRBV3-1 (or the pseudogene TRBV3-2) and TRBJ2-7; tentative D call: TRBD1 (5 bases). Germline CDR1 and CDR2: LGHDT and YNNKEL (reference sequence). The length of the CDR3 is 14 residues. Written as DNA, the CDR3 is TGTGCCAGCAGTCAAGGGGTTTTGTACTACGAGCAGTACTTC. This codes for CASSQGVLYYEQYF.

The V and J genes are TRBV6-4 and TRBJ2-2; no clear D. This CDR3 contains 13 residues. Trimming removed 2 bases from V and 3 bases from J, with 4 bases in between. Germline V gene data show CDR1 as MRHNA and CDR2 as SNTAGT. The CDR3 region has the DNA TGTGCCAGCAGTGACAGGGACACCGGGGAGCTGTTTTTT. The encoded protein is CASSDRDTGELFF.

The table lists this clone with a count of one. This rearrangement joins TRBV12-3 or TRBV12-4 to TRBJ1-2; D is unclear. The V and J ends lost 8 bases and 1 base respectively, with 8 bases between them. This CDR3 region has 12 residues. The CDR3 DNA is TGTGCCAGCCAAGCGGGTAACTATGGCTACACCTTC. Its protein product is CASQAGNYGYTF.